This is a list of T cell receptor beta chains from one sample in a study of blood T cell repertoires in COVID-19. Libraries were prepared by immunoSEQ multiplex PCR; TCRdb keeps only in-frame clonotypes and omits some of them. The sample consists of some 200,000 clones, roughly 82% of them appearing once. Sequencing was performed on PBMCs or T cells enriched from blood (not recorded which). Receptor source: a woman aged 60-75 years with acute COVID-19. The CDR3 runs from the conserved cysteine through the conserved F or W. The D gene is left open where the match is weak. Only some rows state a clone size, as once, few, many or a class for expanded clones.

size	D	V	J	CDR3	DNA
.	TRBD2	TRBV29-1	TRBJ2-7	CSVYLGLANYEQYF	TGCAGCGTTTATCTAGGACTAGCGAACTACGAGCAGTACTTC
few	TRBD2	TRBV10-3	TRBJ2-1	CAISGTREVEQFF	TGTGCCATCAGTGGGACTAGAGAGGTTGAGCAGTTCTTC
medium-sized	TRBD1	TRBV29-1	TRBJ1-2	CSVEVSGQANYGYTF	TGCAGCGTTGAAGTATCGGGACAGGCTAACTATGGCTACACCTTC
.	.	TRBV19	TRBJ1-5	CASSVSGYGGNQPQHF	TGTGCCAGTAGTGTATCAGGGTACGGAGGCAATCAGCCCCAGCATTTT
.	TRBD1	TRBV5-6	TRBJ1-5	CASSSTGGGNQPQHF	TGTGCCAGCAGCTCGACAGGGGGCGGCAATCAGCCCCAGCATTTT
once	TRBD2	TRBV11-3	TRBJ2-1	CASSLGGLALNEQFF	TGTGCCAGCAGCTTAGGGGGACTAGCACTCAATGAGCAGTTCTTC
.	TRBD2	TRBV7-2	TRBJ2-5	CASSSGLAGEETQYF	TGTGCCAGCAGCTCGGGACTAGCGGGGGAAGAGACCCAGTACTTC
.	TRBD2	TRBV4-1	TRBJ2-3	CASSQVGLAGDTQYF	TGCGCCAGCAGCCAAGTCGGACTAGCGGGAGATACGCAGTATTTT
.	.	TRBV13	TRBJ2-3	CASSLGFASISDTQYF	TGTGCCAGCAGCTTAGGGTTCGCTAGCATATCCGATACGCAGTATTTT
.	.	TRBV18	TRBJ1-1	CASSPGQLNTEAFF	TGTGCCAGCTCACCAGGACAACTGAACACTGAAGCTTTCTTT
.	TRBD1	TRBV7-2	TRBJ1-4	CASSPRTGNEKLFF	TGTGCCAGCAGCCCCCGGACAGGGAACGAAAAACTGTTTTTT
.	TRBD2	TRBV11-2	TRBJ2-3	CASSTFLLAGGPTDTQYF	TGTGCCAGCAGCACTTTCCTACTAGCGGGAGGGCCGACAGATACGCAGTATTTT
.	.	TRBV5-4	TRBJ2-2	CASSSELIGELFF	TGTGCCAGCAGTTCCGAACTTATCGGGGAGCTGTTTTTT
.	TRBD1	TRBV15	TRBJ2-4	CATSSGQQGWGNIQYF	TGTGCCACCAGCAGTGGCCAACAGGGGTGGGGAAACATTCAGTACTTC
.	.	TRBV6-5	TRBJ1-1	CASRVSVDREAFF	TGTGCCAGCAGGGTCTCCGTGGACAGAGAAGCTTTCTTT
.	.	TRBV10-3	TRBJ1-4	CAISETQGTNEKLFF	TGTGCCATCAGTGAGACCCAGGGGACTAATGAAAAACTGTTTTTT
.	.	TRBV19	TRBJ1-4	CASTPGRDEKLFF	TGTGCCAGTACCCCGGGGAGGGACGAAAAACTGTTTTTT
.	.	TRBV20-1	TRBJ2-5	CSAEEETQYF	TGCAGTGCTGAGGAGGAGACCCAGTACTTC
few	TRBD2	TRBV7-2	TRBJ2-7	CASSLELSGRIYEQYF	TGTGCCAGCAGCTTAGAGTTGAGCGGGAGGATCTACGAGCAGTACTTC
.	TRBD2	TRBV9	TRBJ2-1	CASSPGLAPNNEQFF	TGTGCCAGCAGCCCCGGACTAGCGCCGAACAATGAGCAGTTCTTC
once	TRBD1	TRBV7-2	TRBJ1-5	CASSPSRQGVQPQHF	TGTGCCAGCAGCCCCTCCCGTCAGGGGGTTCAGCCCCAGCATTTT
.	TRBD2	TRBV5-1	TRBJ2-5	CASSLAGGSQETQYF	TGCGCCAGCAGCTTGGCGGGGGGTTCGCAAGAGACCCAGTACTTC
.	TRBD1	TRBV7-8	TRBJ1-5	CASSSDRGLSAQPQHF	TGTGCCAGCAGCTCGGACAGGGGACTCTCCGCGCAGCCCCAGCATTTT
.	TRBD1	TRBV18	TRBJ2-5	CASRRDSSETQYF	TGTGCCAGCAGACGGGACAGCTCAGAGACCCAGTACTTC
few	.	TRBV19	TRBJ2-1	CASSIVPAPRNEQFF	TGTGCCAGTAGTATAGTGCCGGCCCCTAGGAATGAGCAGTTCTTC
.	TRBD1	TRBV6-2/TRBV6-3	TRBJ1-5	CASSYGLLGGFTEPQHF	TGTGCCAGCAGTTACGGTTTGTTAGGGGGCTTTACGGAGCCCCAGCATTTT
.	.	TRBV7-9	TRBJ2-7	CASSPTQRSIPYEQYF	TGTGCCAGCAGTCCAACCCAACGGTCTATTCCCTACGAGCAGTACTTC
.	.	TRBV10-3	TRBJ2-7	CAISDGVFEQYF	TGTGCCATCAGTGACGGAGTTTTCGAGCAGTACTTC
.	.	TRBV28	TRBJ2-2	CASSSPGQNTGELFF	TGTGCCAGCAGTTCCCCGGGACAGAACACCGGGGAGCTGTTTTTT
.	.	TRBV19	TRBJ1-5	CASSRGEYQPQHF	TGTGCCAGTAGTCGGGGGGAATATCAGCCCCAGCATTTT
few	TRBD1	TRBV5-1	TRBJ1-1	CASSETGVGTEAFF	TGCGCCAGCAGCGAGACAGGGGTAGGGACTGAAGCTTTCTTT
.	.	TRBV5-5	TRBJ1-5	CASSLVRGVEQPQHF	TGTGCCAGCAGCTTGGTCCGGGGGGTTGAGCAGCCCCAGCATTTT
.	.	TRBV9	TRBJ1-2	CASSVADSYGYTF	TGTGCCAGCAGCGTAGCGGACAGCTATGGCTACACCTTC
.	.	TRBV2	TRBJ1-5	CASSWRGWSSNQPQHF	TGTGCCAGCAGTTGGAGGGGTTGGTCGAGCAATCAGCCCCAGCATTTT
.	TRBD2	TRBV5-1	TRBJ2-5	CASSLEGTRGETQYF	TGCGCCAGCAGCTTGGAAGGGACTAGGGGTGAGACCCAGTACTTC
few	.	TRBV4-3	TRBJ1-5	CASSQAAVREPSNQPQHF	TGCGCCAGCAGCCAAGCTGCGGTTAGGGAGCCCAGCAATCAGCCCCAGCATTTT
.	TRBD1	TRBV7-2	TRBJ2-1	CATGRDRGGNEQFF	TGTGCCACCGGCCGGGACAGGGGCGGGAATGAGCAGTTCTTC
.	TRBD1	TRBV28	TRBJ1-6	CASSNGQGANSPLHF	TGTGCCAGCAGTAACGGACAGGGGGCGAATTCACCCCTCCACTTT
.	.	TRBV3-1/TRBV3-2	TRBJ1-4	CASSQEWRANEKLFF	TGTGCCAGCAGCCAAGAGTGGAGGGCTAATGAAAAACTGTTTTTT
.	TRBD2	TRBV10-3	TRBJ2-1	CAISDRGTSGYNEQFF	TGTGCCATCAGTGACCGCGGGACTAGCGGATACAATGAGCAGTTCTTC
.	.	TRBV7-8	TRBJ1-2	CASSPGNSGYTF	TGTGCCAGCAGCCCGGGAAACTCTGGCTACACCTTC
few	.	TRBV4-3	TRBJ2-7	CASSQDFASGRQYF	TGCGCCAGCAGCCAAGATTTTGCGAGCGGAAGGCAGTACTTC
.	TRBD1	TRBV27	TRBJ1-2	CASRQGVGSYTF	TGTGCCAGCAGGCAGGGGGTGGGGAGCTACACCTTC
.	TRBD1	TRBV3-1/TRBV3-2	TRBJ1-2	CASSQDPSTGVGGYTF	TGTGCCAGCAGCCAAGACCCTTCGACAGGGGTAGGTGGCTACACCTTC
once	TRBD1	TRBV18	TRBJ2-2	CASSLGDRRNTGELFF	TGTGCCAGCTCACTAGGGGACAGGAGGAACACCGGGGAGCTGTTTTTT